This T cell receptor (beta chain) is from a study of blood T cell repertoires in COVID-19. Whole-study context: Samples taken during acute and convalescent COVID-19 were collected in the United States, Italy and Spain. PBMCs, B-cell-depleted T cells, or T cells were the source of the cDNA or gDNA that made up the material.

In the original analysis: It was from reference gene primer amplification that nucleated cell counts were estimated. Only in-frame clones appear in the TCRdb table, and some are missing; sequencing was by immunoSEQ multiplex PCR. V, J and clone size derive from that table, while D and trimming were established from the DNA sequence. The sample records nearly 350,000 clones, 65% to 85% being singletons. The CDR3 covers 15 residues. The germline V and J ends were trimmed by 5 bases and 3 bases, with 15 bases remaining between them. Per germline, CDR1 LNHDA and CDR2 SQIVND (reference sequence). The sequencing input was peripheral blood. This rearrangement joins TRBV19 to TRBJ2-3; D is uncertain. The TCR comes from a man aged 30 to 45 with active or convalescent COVID-19. The CDR3 bases are TGTGCCAGTAGTCTAACTATCCGACTTACAGATACGCAGTATTTT. It codes for CASSLTIRLTDTQYF.